The 21 T cell receptor beta chains in this list originate from one sample, sequenced in a study of blood T cell repertoires in COVID-19. The repertoire was sequenced with immunoSEQ multiplex PCR; TCRdb's copy has only in-frame clones and lacks some. The data hold roughly 130,000 clones, with 65% to 85% observed a single time. The sequencing sample was made of peripheral blood. All receptors come from a man aged 65-85 years with acute or convalescent COVID-19.

V gene TRBV28 combines with J gene TRBJ2-1, with 14 bases lining up with TRBD2. Germline V gives CDR1 MDHEN, CDR2 SYDVKM. J lost 0 bases, V lost 5 bases, and 12 bases had no gene match. The CDR3 is made up of 20 amino acids. CDR3 bases: TGTGCCAGCAGTCAGCCTTGGACTAGCGGGGGGCTGCCCTCCTACAATGAGCAGTTCTTC. This sequence encodes CASSQPWTSGGLPSYNEQFF.

This clone showed up just once. The rearrangement uses TRBV11-2 and TRBJ2-3; 7 nucleotides align to TRBD1. This CDR3 has 15 residues. Germline V gives CDR1 SGHAT, CDR2 FQNNGV. With 0 bases clipped from V and 5 bases from J, the junction kept 5 bases outside the gene matches. CDR3 coding DNA: TGTGCCAGCAGCTTAGACGACAGGGTAGGAGATACGCAGTATTTT. Translating gives CASSLDDRVGDTQYF.

The rearrangement links TRBV5-6 to TRBJ2-2; 9 bases match TRBD2. V was clipped by 3 bases and J by 6 bases; unmatched bases: 6. From germline, CDR1 is SGHDT and CDR2 YYEEEE. The CDR3 is 15 amino acids. CDR3 bases: TGTGCCAGCAGCTGGGGGGGACTAGCCCCCGGGGAGCTGTTTTTT. Protein sequence: CASSWGGLAPGELFF.

This clone has a single count. The chain is built from TRBV5-1 and TRBJ1-1; a possible D gene is TRBD1 (5 bases). The germline gives CDR1 SGHRS, CDR2 YFSETQ. V lost 1 base and J 8 bases, leaving 12 bases between the germline ends. The CDR3 covers 13 residues. The CDR3 DNA sequence: TGCGCCAGCAGCTTGATTGCGGGGGACGAAGCTTTCTTT. Translation: CASSLIAGDEAFF.

The chain joins TRBV9 to TRBJ2-7; D call uncertain. CDR3 length: 11 residues. Trimming left V 8 bases short and J 4 bases short, with 10 bases between. Germline V gene lookup returns CDR1 SGDLS and CDR2 YYNGEE. This chain's CDR3 is CARAWRYEQYF. The CDR3 coding sequence is TGTGCCAGGGCTTGGCGGTACGAGCAGTACTTC.

The rearrangement links TRBV6-5 to TRBJ2-1, with D tentatively TRBD1 (6 bases). CDR1 is MNHEY and CDR2 is SVGAGI in the germline V gene. With 8 bases removed from V and 2 bases from J, the gap between germline ends came to 16 bases. CDR3 length equals 15 residues. In DNA form, the CDR3 reads TGTGCCAGCGGCAGGGGTATTGGGACCTACAATGAGCAGTTCTTC. Residues: CASGRGIGTYNEQFF.

The rearrangement joins TRBV5-1 to TRBJ2-3, with TRBD1 as a possible D gene (6 bases). Germline lookup yields CDR1 SGHRS and CDR2 YFSETQ. The ends were cut back, 4 bases at V and 3 bases at J, with 12 bases in the middle. This CDR3 region has 14 residues. The CDR3 spells CASSPMGATDTQYF. The CDR3 nucleotides are TGCGCCAGCAGCCCCATGGGGGCAACAGATACGCAGTATTTT. Full variable domain (missing parts from reference TRBV5-1 and TRBJ2-3): KAGVTQTPRYLIKTRGQQVTLSCSPISGHRSVSWYQQTPGQGLQFLFEYFSETQRNKGNFPGRFSGRQFSNSRSEMNVSTLELGDSALYLCASSPMGATDTQYFGPGTRLTVL.

The J gene is TRBJ2-7, the V gene TRBV10-1; possible D gene TRBD1, 6 bases. V was cut by 3 bases and J by 3 bases, with 18 bases left in between. Germline V lookup: CDR1 WNHNN, CDR2 SYGVQD (reference sequence). This CDR3 comprises 16 residues. The CDR3 sequence is CASSDSGAPDIYEQYF. CDR3 in DNA: TGCGCCAGCAGTGACTCAGGGGCGCCAGATATCTACGAGCAGTACTTC.

The rearrangement uses TRBV5-4 and TRBJ1-6; 8 bases are a match to TRBD1. The CDR3 sequence is 17 residues long. J gave up 7 bases and V 0 bases, and 9 bases lay outside the gene matches. The germline gives CDR1 SGHNT, CDR2 YYREEE (reference sequence). CDR3 in DNA: TGTGCCAGCAGCTTGGCCATCGGACAGGGAAGCAATTCACCCCTCCACTTT. Encoded protein: CASSLAIGQGSNSPLHF.

The V gene is TRBV6-5, the J gene TRBJ1-1; 7 nucleotides match TRBD1. V gave up 11 bases and J gave up 7 bases; unmatched junction bases: 4. The CDR3 extends over 10 amino acids. Germline V gives CDR1 MNHEY, CDR2 SVGAGI. Here the CDR3 DNA reads TGTGCCTCACAGGGGAGTGAAGCTTTCTTT. Amino acids: CASQGSEAFF.

The V gene is TRBV18, the J gene TRBJ1-2, with 7 bases fitting TRBD1. The CDR3 has 15 amino acids. In germline, CDR1 is KGHSH, CDR2 LQKENI. Trimming cost V 4 bases and J 2 bases; bases outside gene matches: 7. CDR3 residues: CASSRGTDQNYGYTF. The CDR3 bases are TGTGCCAGCTCACGCGGGACAGATCAAAACTATGGCTACACCTTC.

The chain links TRBV18 to TRBJ2-5; TRBD1 might be the D (5 bases). CDR1 is KGHSH and CDR2 is LQKENI in the germline V gene. This CDR3 has 17 amino acids. The V gene lost 4 bases and the J gene lost 2 bases, with 20 bases spanning the gap. The CDR3 region is CASSLASTRGPQETQYF. CDR3 bases: TGTGCCAGCTCACTTGCTTCGACAAGGGGCCCGCAAGAGACCCAGTACTTC.

This clone has only one observation. The V gene is TRBV9, the J gene TRBJ2-1; D uncertain. V was trimmed by 2 bases and J by 0 bases, leaving 9 bases between them. Germline V lookup: CDR1 SGDLS, CDR2 YYNGEE. CDR3 size: 15 residues. This chain's CDR3 is CASSVGGNSYNEQFF. The CDR3 DNA reads TGTGCCAGCAGCGTCGGCGGTAACTCCTACAATGAGCAGTTCTTC. The whole variable domain, filled in from reference TRBV9 and TRBJ2-1, reads DSGVTQTPKHLITATGQRVTLRCSPRSGDLSVYWYQQSLDQGLQFLIQYYNGEERAKGNILERFSAQQFPDLHSELNLSSLELGDSALYFCASSVGGNSYNEQFFGPGTRLTVL.

This clone has only a few counts. This chain connects TRBV5-1 to TRBJ2-7, with D possibly matching TRBD1 (6 bases). Germline V lookup: CDR1 SGHRS, CDR2 YFSETQ. The length of the CDR3 is 13 residues. Trimming left V 4 bases short and J 3 bases short, with 11 bases between. DNA of the CDR3: TGCGCCAGCAGCGAACAGGGCCTCTACGAGCAGTACTTC. Amino acid sequence: CASSEQGLYEQYF.

V and J are TRBV23-1 and TRBJ1-1, with D uncertain. TRBV23-1 counts as an open reading frame of uncertain function. The CDR3 spans 16 residues. V lost 0 bases and J 4 bases, leaving 15 bases between the germline ends. CDR3 nucleotides: TGCGCCAGCAGTCAATCGGTGACACGCCGGGGCACTGAAGCTTTCTTT. Its protein product is CASSQSVTRRGTEAFF.

This chain uses TRBV19 with TRBJ1-1; 7 bases are a match to TRBD1. CDR3 length equals 12 residues. Germline V lookup: CDR1 LNHDA, CDR2 SQIVND (reference sequence). The junction had 6 bases not matched to a gene; V was cut back by 10 bases and J by 4 bases. The CDR3 DNA sequence: TGTGCCACGAGGACAGGAAGCACTGAAGCTTTCTTT. It yields the protein CATRTGSTEAFF.

The gene calls are TRBV5-1 and TRBJ1-1, with 7 nucleotides matching TRBD1. This CDR3 is built from 14 residues. Germline values: CDR1 SGHRS, CDR2 YFSETQ. V dropped 2 bases and J dropped 4; count of bases not matched to a gene: 5. The chain's CDR3 is CASSLDRASTEAFF. The CDR3 DNA is TGCGCCAGCAGCTTAGACAGGGCGAGCACTGAAGCTTTCTTT.

The chain employs TRBV9 and TRBJ1-2, with 9 bases that match TRBD1. The germline CDR1 and CDR2 sequences are SGDLS and YYNGEE. The CDR3 covers 15 residues. The junction had 4 bases not matched to a gene; V was cut back by 0 bases and J by 4 bases. Here the CDR3 DNA reads TGTGCCAGCAGCGTAGATGGGACAGGGATCTATGGCTACACCTTC. This gives the protein CASSVDGTGIYGYTF. Full variable domain (rest looked up from reference TRBV9 and TRBJ1-2): DSGVTQTPKHLITATGQRVTLRCSPRSGDLSVYWYQQSLDQGLQFLIQYYNGEERAKGNILERFSAQQFPDLHSELNLSSLELGDSALYFCASSVDGTGIYGYTFGSGTRLTVV.

The genes are TRBV28 and TRBJ1-1, with 12 bases fitting TRBD1. With 8 bases clipped from V and 4 bases from J, the junction kept 5 bases outside the gene matches. The CDR3 is made up of 14 amino acids. Germline CDR1 and CDR2: MDHEN and SYDVKM. The CDR3 DNA follows: TGTGCCAGCGGGACAGGGGGCCGCGGCACTGAAGCTTTCTTT. This codes for CASGTGGRGTEAFF.

The chain combines TRBV2 with TRBJ1-2, with D perhaps matching TRBD1 (6 bases). The CDR3 covers 16 residues. Germline loops: CDR1 SNHLY, CDR2 FYNNEI. V lost 2 bases, J lost 4 bases, and 17 bases lay in between. CDR3 nucleotides: TGTGCCAGCAGTGAATATGAGGTGGGGGACACCTATGGCTACACCTTC. It codes for CASSEYEVGDTYGYTF.

V is TRBV3-1 (or the pseudogene TRBV3-2) and J is TRBJ2-3; the match to TRBD2 covers 8 bases. The CDR3 is 15 residues long. Germline trimming cut 4 bases from V and 4 bases from J; bases unmatched to any gene: 7. Germline CDR1 is LGHDT and CDR2 is YNNKEL (reference sequence). The CDR3 DNA reads TGTGCCAGCAGCCGCGGGACTAGTGAGGCAGATACGCAGTATTTT. It yields the protein CASSRGTSEADTQYF.